This TCR beta chain comes out of a study of human T cells and chemical hapten exposure. Background on the study: Patch tests put 0.01% DPC on the upper back, and the results were checked at 6 days. Alopecia areata, totalis or universalis affected patients, mainly female. Across samples, TCR yields varied, mostly owing to small differences in pooled library volumes.

The table lists this clonotype with many counts. The time point is: patch test 1, 2 weeks after DPC sensitization. The treatment denotes: therapeutic diphenylcyclopropenone sensitization with weekly scalp DPC. TCRdb reprocessed the RACE reads with MiXCR, giving one entry per CDR3 protein. This table holds about 360,000 distinct CDR3 sequences, 4% to 5.5% found once. Germline values: CDR1 DFQATT, CDR2 SNEGSKA (reference sequence). The germline V and J ends were trimmed by 5 bases and 2 bases, with 19 bases remaining between them. The CDR3 is 15 amino acids. The chain uses TRBV20-1 and TRBJ2-7; the D gene is possibly TRBD2 (6 bases). This material consisted of whole blood, taken in connection with sensitization to the hapten diphenylcyclopropenone (DPC). This TCR was sampled from a woman aged 50 to 60 with alopecia areata. Some clones in this sample may be carry-over from other donors' samples. In DNA, the CDR3 is TGCAGTGCTCCTCTACCCCCCGGCGGGACCTACGAGCAGTACTTC. It encodes CSAPLPPGGTYEQYF.